This T cell receptor (beta chain) was recovered during a study of blood T cell repertoires in COVID-19 (dated by TCRdb to about 2020). Looking at the study overall: Samples from collaborators originated in the United States, Italy and Spain and spanned both the acute and convalescent phases of COVID-19. The prospective study material was composed of cDNA or gDNA derived from T cells, B-cell-depleted T cells, or PBMCs. Deeply sampled blood TCRbeta repertoires from subjects exposed to, actively infected with, or recovered from COVID-19 were included in the dataset. The repertoires were released in a freely available public database meant as a resource for research on the immune response to SARS-CoV-2. Samples were obtained from the ongoing ImmuneRACE study (first 160 participants) and from 950 to 1,500 subjects provided by 6 global collaborators. Nearly every sample came with metadata listing a de-identified subject ID, COVID-19 status, age in years and sex. Where available, HLA class I and class II types were obtained from metadata supplied by the sample provider rather than from assay-based typing. Study-wide findings and limitations: The quantity of clinical and demographic metadata differed by source and by participant and was supplied without curation.

For this clone: The antigen this receptor binds is unknown. Base quality data are lacking; no much larger clone is found one base away.

The collaborating institutions used their own protocols to collect whole blood in K2EDTA tubes. Collaborator samples were shipped for TCRbeta analysis as frozen whole blood, isolated PBMCs, or DNA extracted from either sample type. The immunoSEQ Assay, a bias-controlled multiplex PCR, was used to amplify TCRbeta CDR3 regions from genomic DNA. In the original analysis: The number of nucleated cells in each sample was estimated from the amplification of reference gene primers within the assay. To quantify the absolute abundance of each unique TCRbeta CDR3 rearrangement, sequence reads were collapsed and filtered. Productive Simpson clonality was computed per sample as the square root of Simpson's diversity index over productive rearrangements. Not all clones reach the TCRdb copy of this immuneACCESS table, which keeps in-frame sequences only. Checked studies attribute under half of the gap to unresolved V genes and leave the rest unexplained. That table is the source of V, J and clone size, and D and trimming were worked out from the DNA. The sample table contains 140,000 to 150,000 clones; only one count was recorded for 81% of them. Clones ranked in the top ten supply roughly 8.3% of the sample.

Sequencing was carried out using peripheral blood. The sequence was collected from a human donor with acute or convalescent COVID-19. The donor label of this sample is uncertain.

The CDR3 region: CASSLGVGNQPQHF. The DNA sequence is as follows: TGTGCCAGCAGCTTAGGTGTAGGCAATCAGCCCCAGCATTTT. The V and J genes are TRBV7-9 and TRBJ1-5, with the D gene too uncertain to name. From the cysteine up to the phenylalanine, the CDR3 has a length of 14 residues. Only the CDR3 portion is preserved as DNA: 42 bases, with reading frame beginning at the first base. From a lookup of the germline V gene (reference sequence), CDR1 and CDR2 are SEHNR and FQNEAQ. V loses 1 base, J loses 2 bases, and the germline ends lie 6 bases apart. Reference TRBV7-9 and TRBJ1-5 genes cover what lies past the CDR3, so the full variable domain is DTGVSQNPRHKITKRGQNVTFRCDPISEHNRLYWYRQTLGQGPEFLTYFQNEAQLEKSRLLSDRFSAERPKGSFSTLEIQRTEQGDSAMYLCASSLGVGNQPQHFGDGTRLSIL.